These T cell receptor beta chains were read from a single sample in a study of T cell responses to AZD1222 COVID-19 vaccine. Generated by immunoSEQ multiplex PCR, the TCRdb table keeps only in-frame clones and is missing some. The sample holds some 200,000 clones; 90% to 95% are singletons and the top ten take under 4%. This specimen was peripheral blood, taken 28 days after the second AZD1222 dose. The origin of the receptors is an adult who received the AZD1222 COVID-19 vaccine. The CDR3 runs from the conserved cysteine through the conserved F or W. The D gene is left open where the match is weak. Where a row states a size, it is once, few, many or the class of an expanded clone; other rows omit it.

j_call	v_call	d_call	clone_size	cdr3_aa	cdr3_nt
TRBJ2-7	TRBV19	NA	NA	CASSSTGLGSYEQYF	TGTGCCAGTAGTTCCACAGGGTTAGGGTCCTACGAGCAGTACTTC
TRBJ2-7	TRBV27	NA	NA	CATALNRGPYEQYF	TGTGCCACCGCCCTAAATAGGGGACCCTACGAGCAGTACTTC
TRBJ2-3	TRBV18	NA	once	CASSPAGAQDTQYF	TGTGCCAGCTCACCGGCGGGGGCCCAGGATACGCAGTATTTT
TRBJ1-6	TRBV3-1/TRBV3-2	NA	NA	CASRGAGETLHF	TGTGCCAGCAGGGGGGCCGGGGAGACCCTCCACTTT
TRBJ2-2	TRBV6-5	TRBD1	NA	CASSYSSTGTGELFF	TGTGCCAGCAGTTACTCCTCGACAGGGACCGGGGAGCTGTTTTTT
TRBJ2-3	TRBV4-2	TRBD2	NA	CASSPTSGRIGTDTQYF	TGTGCCAGCAGCCCGACTAGCGGGAGGATTGGCACAGATACGCAGTATTTT
TRBJ2-1	TRBV3-1/TRBV3-2	NA	NA	CASSQGGAMSSYNEQFF	TGTGCCAGCAGCCAAGGGGGCGCCATGAGCTCCTACAATGAGCAGTTCTTC
TRBJ2-7	TRBV6-5	NA	NA	CASSFQASYEQYF	TGTGCCAGCAGTTTTCAGGCCTCCTACGAGCAGTACTTC
TRBJ2-7	TRBV27	NA	NA	CASTGRSDYEQYF	TGTGCCAGCACGGGGCGGAGTGACTACGAGCAGTACTTC
TRBJ2-7	TRBV6-2/TRBV6-3	NA	NA	CASSYSKGSVDEQYF	TGTGCCAGCAGTTACTCGAAAGGGAGTGTGGACGAGCAGTACTTC
TRBJ1-1	TRBV7-9	NA	NA	CASSLTKAGTEAFF	TGTGCCAGCAGCTTAACGAAGGCGGGCACTGAAGCTTTCTTT
TRBJ1-3	TRBV9	TRBD1	NA	CASSVGQGESGNTIYF	TGTGCCAGCAGCGTAGGTCAGGGGGAGTCTGGAAACACCATATATTTT
TRBJ1-4	TRBV28	NA	NA	CASSAPGATNEKLFF	TGTGCCAGCAGTGCCCCCGGGGCAACTAATGAAAAACTGTTTTTT
TRBJ1-1	TRBV5-1	NA	NA	CASSLQGNTEAFF	TGCGCCAGCAGCCTACAGGGGAACACTGAAGCTTTCTTT
TRBJ1-4	TRBV3-1/TRBV3-2	NA	once	CASSPSGWGEKLFF	TGTGCCAGCAGCCCGTCAGGTTGGGGTGAAAAACTGTTTTTT
TRBJ2-1	TRBV2	NA	NA	CASSAGHEPYNEQFF	TGTGCCAGCAGTGCGGGACACGAGCCCTACAATGAGCAGTTCTTC
TRBJ2-7	TRBV27	NA	once	CASTLDPRWPGPGEQYF	TGTGCCAGCACCCTCGACCCCAGGTGGCCGGGGCCTGGCGAGCAGTACTTC
TRBJ1-5	TRBV5-8	TRBD1	NA	CASSLEGGQSNQPQHF	TGTGCCAGCAGCTTGGAGGGGGGACAGAGCAATCAGCCCCAGCATTTT
TRBJ2-3	TRBV10-3	TRBD1	NA	CAISESKQGADTQYF	TGTGCCATCAGTGAGTCGAAACAGGGGGCAGATACGCAGTATTTT
TRBJ2-7	TRBV28	TRBD1	NA	CASSSRGQGKQLF	TGTGCCAGCAGTTCCCGAGGACAGGGCAAGCAACTCTTC
TRBJ1-1	TRBV20-1	NA	NA	CSARENTEAFF	TGCAGTGCTAGAGAGAACACTGAAGCTTTCTTT
TRBJ1-2	TRBV7-8	TRBD1	NA	CASSPRTGALNYGYTF	TGTGCCAGCAGCCCCAGGACAGGTGCTCTTAACTATGGCTACACCTTC
TRBJ2-1	TRBV28	NA	NA	CASRMDDYNEQFF	TGTGCCAGCAGGATGGACGACTACAATGAGCAGTTCTTC
TRBJ1-4	TRBV2	NA	NA	CASRDGISWGNLFF	TGTGCCAGCCGGGACGGAATATCGTGGGGAAATCTGTTTTTT
TRBJ2-5	TRBV5-1	TRBD1	NA	CASSPGQGETQYF	TGCGCCAGCAGCCCCGGACAGGGTGAGACCCAGTACTTC
TRBJ2-1	TRBV9	NA	NA	CASGSYNEQFF	TGTGCCAGCGGTTCCTACAATGAGCAGTTCTTC
TRBJ1-1	TRBV7-3	NA	once	CASSRQPDTEAFF	TGTGCCAGCAGCCGGCAGCCGGACACTGAAGCTTTCTTT
TRBJ2-1	TRBV2	TRBD2	NA	CASRNSGRAYNEQFF	TGTGCCAGCAGAAATAGCGGGCGTGCCTACAATGAGCAGTTCTTC
TRBJ1-5	TRBV5-6	TRBD1	NA	CASSRTGQFSNQPQHF	TGTGCCAGCAGTCGAACGGGACAGTTTAGCAATCAGCCCCAGCATTTT
TRBJ1-4	TRBV20-1	NA	NA	CSARGDGRLFF	TGCAGTGCTAGAGGGGATGGGCGGCTGTTTTTT
TRBJ2-1	TRBV7-2	NA	NA	CASSLDGVEQFF	TGTGCCAGCAGCTTAGATGGGGTTGAGCAGTTCTTC
TRBJ2-5	TRBV11-3	TRBD2	NA	CASSLGLAGVWLETQYF	TGTGCCAGCAGCTTAGGACTAGCGGGAGTTTGGTTGGAGACCCAGTACTTC
TRBJ2-7	TRBV5-1	NA	NA	CASSLYRAPSEQYF	TGCGCCAGCAGCTTGTACAGGGCGCCGTCCGAGCAGTACTTC
TRBJ1-6	TRBV7-9	NA	NA	CASSTTSGNSPLHF	TGTGCCAGCAGCACTACAAGCGGCAATTCACCCCTCCACTTT
TRBJ2-7	TRBV7-8	TRBD2	NA	CASSRTSGSYEQYF	TGTGCCAGCAGCCGGACTAGCGGGAGTTACGAGCAGTACTTC
TRBJ1-2	TRBV2	NA	NA	CASRRGGDGYTF	TGTGCCAGCCGAAGGGGAGGCGATGGCTACACCTTC
TRBJ2-7	TRBV6-1	NA	NA	CASSDPSRDGYRDSYEQYF	TGTGCCAGCAGTGACCCATCCCGGGACGGCTACAGGGATTCCTACGAGCAGTACTTC
TRBJ1-5	TRBV28	TRBD1	once	CASTPGQGRYQPQHF	TGTGCCAGCACCCCAGGACAGGGTCGATATCAGCCCCAGCATTTT
TRBJ2-2	TRBV19	TRBD1	once	CATSGTDLSKGELFF	TGTGCCACCTCCGGGACAGATCTTTCGAAGGGGGAGCTGTTTTTT
TRBJ1-1	TRBV2	NA	NA	CASSTLAGGNTEAFF	TGTGCCAGCAGCACCTTGGCCGGGGGGAACACTGAAGCTTTCTTT
TRBJ2-5	TRBV7-2	NA	NA	CASSLVFMRVGGETQYF	TGTGCCAGCAGCTTAGTTTTTATGCGGGTCGGAGGTGAGACCCAGTACTTC
TRBJ1-2	TRBV14	NA	NA	CASSQKSADYGYTF	TGTGCCAGCAGCCAAAAGTCAGCGGACTATGGCTACACCTTC
TRBJ2-3	TRBV5-5	TRBD2	NA	CASSLLAGATDTQYF	TGTGCCAGCAGCTTGTTAGCGGGAGCCACAGATACGCAGTATTTT
TRBJ2-6	TRBV7-3	TRBD2	NA	CASSLTSGGANVLTF	TGTGCCAGCAGTCTTACTAGCGGTGGGGCCAACGTCCTCACTTTC
TRBJ2-3	TRBV7-8	TRBD2	NA	CASSTSGRAVDTQYF	TGTGCCAGCAGCACTAGCGGGAGGGCCGTAGATACGCAGTATTTT
TRBJ1-1	TRBV18	NA	NA	CASSPRQWGMAFF	TGTGCCAGCTCACCACGACAGTGGGGGATGGCTTTCTTT
TRBJ1-2	TRBV15	NA	NA	CATSRDPTDYGYTF	TGTGCCACCAGCAGAGATCCCACAGATTATGGCTACACCTTC
TRBJ2-7	TRBV3-1/TRBV3-2	TRBD2	NA	CASSQVNLAGGEQYF	TGTGCCAGCAGCCAAGTCAATCTAGCGGGAGGGGAGCAGTACTTC
TRBJ1-2	TRBV29-1	TRBD1	once	CSVEDQGAFYYGYTF	TGCAGCGTTGAGGACCAGGGGGCCTTTTACTATGGCTACACCTTC
TRBJ1-2	TRBV19	NA	once	CASSIVHSTVNYGYTF	TGTGCCAGTAGTATAGTTCATTCAACTGTCAACTATGGCTACACCTTC
TRBJ2-1	TRBV7-9	NA	NA	CASSLVAGSSNEQFF	TGTGCCAGCAGCTTAGTTGCAGGGAGCTCCAATGAGCAGTTCTTC
TRBJ1-6	TRBV28	NA	NA	CASSSYKPDQGSPLHF	TGTGCCAGCAGTTCATACAAACCCGATCAGGGTTCACCCCTCCACTTT
TRBJ2-7	TRBV11-1	NA	NA	CASSHRVYEQYF	TGTGCCAGCAGCCACAGGGTCTACGAGCAGTACTTC
TRBJ1-2	TRBV11-2	NA	NA	CASSPTGKVNYGYTF	TGTGCCAGCAGCCCGACAGGCAAAGTTAACTATGGCTACACCTTC
TRBJ1-1	TRBV28	NA	NA	CASIHRVKGAFF	TGTGCCAGCATCCACAGGGTTAAGGGAGCTTTCTTT
TRBJ2-7	TRBV7-9	TRBD1	once	CASSLDGQVHEQYF	TGTGCCAGCAGCTTAGACGGACAGGTACACGAGCAGTACTTC
TRBJ2-2	TRBV5-1	TRBD2	NA	CASARLAGGSGELFF	TGCGCCAGCGCAAGACTAGCGGGAGGTTCCGGGGAGCTGTTTTTT
TRBJ2-1	TRBV2	NA	NA	CASNRRDIVNEQFF	TGTGCCAGCAACCGCCGGGACATTGTCAATGAGCAGTTCTTC
TRBJ1-2	TRBV27	NA	NA	CASSLAGLSYGYTF	TGTGCCAGCAGTTTAGCCGGACTAAGCTATGGCTACACCTTC
TRBJ1-3	TRBV27	NA	NA	CASKRGGAGNTIYF	TGTGCCAGCAAAAGGGGGGGGGCTGGAAACACCATATATTTT